Each of the 17 T cell receptor beta chains below was sequenced from the same sample in a study of T cells in Graves' hyperthyroidism and ophthalmopathy. The investigators amplified TCR beta CDR3 regions from RNA transcripts. In the first-round RT-PCR of the TCR CDR3, the HTBI primer set was used. TCRdb processed the multiplex PCR reads anew with MiXCR; each CDR3 protein has one entry. This sample has a few hundred thousand distinct CDR3 sequences, with more than 20% found just once. Sequences were obtained from blood. These receptors came from a young man with Graves' hyperthyroidism.

This clonotype was picked up a small number of times. V and J are TRBV6-2 or TRBV6-3 and TRBJ2-7; 8 nucleotides line up with TRBD1. Germline V gene lookup returns CDR1 MNHEY and CDR2 SVGEGT. The CDR3 covers 18 residues. With V trimmed by 1 base and J by 0 bases, 11 bases remained unmatched. CDR3 sequence (DNA): TGTGCCAGCAGTTACTTCTGGACCGGGACAGGAAACTCCTACGAGCAGTACTTC. Encoded protein: CASSYFWTGTGNSYEQYF.

The chain employs TRBV4-1 and TRBJ1-2; D might be TRBD1 (5 bases). The CDR3 sequence is 15 residues long. Germline CDR1 reads MGHRA; CDR2 reads YSYEKL. V lost 2 bases, J lost 3 bases, and 13 bases lay in between. The CDR3 region is CASSQNFDSYYGYTF. In DNA, the CDR3 is TGCGCCAGCAGCCAAAACTTCGACAGCTACTATGGCTACACCTTC.

There are many counts of this clonotype. The DNA is left out, because the CDR3 cannot be placed on it with certainty; the CDR3 is given as TCRdb lists it. The V call is TRBV27, the J call TRBJ1-2; the table's D call TRBD1 went unverified against the DNA. The CDR3 region is 14 residues in length, termini included. In germline, CDR1 is MNHEY, CDR2 SMNVEV (reference sequence). CDR3 protein: CASSSSGPRAGYTF.

At least ten counts were recorded for this clonotype. The V and J genes are TRBV6-1 and TRBJ1-1; D gene uncertain. CDR1 is MNHNS, CDR2 SASEGT, per germline. Trimming took off 3 bases at V and 1 base at J, with 12 bases between the two ends. CDR3 length: 15 amino acids. The CDR3 DNA follows: TGTGCCAGCAGTGAGAAGTGGGCGTGGAACACTGAAGCTTTCTTT. Its translation: CASSEKWAWNTEAFF.

This clonotype was detected a few times. This rearrangement joins TRBV12-3 or TRBV12-4 to TRBJ1-1; D gene uncertain. The V end was cut by 4 bases, the J end by 6 bases, with 9 bases between. The CDR3 spans 12 residues. The DNA for the CDR3 is TGTGCCAGCAGTTCGGACGTCGCTGAAGCTTTCTTT. Protein sequence: CASSSDVAEAFF.

This clonotype was detected many times. The J gene is TRBJ2-7, the V gene TRBV11-2, with 7 bases aligning to TRBD2. CDR1 is SGHAT and CDR2 is FQNNGV in the germline V gene. J lost 2 bases, V lost 3 bases, and 4 bases had no gene match. The CDR3 length is 14 residues. The CDR3 protein is CASSLASGPYEQYF. The CDR3 DNA is TGTGCCAGCAGCTTGGCTAGCGGCCCCTACGAGCAGTACTTC.

This clonotype was recorded at least ten times. The chain has TRBV12-3 or TRBV12-4 and TRBJ2-7; D is ambiguous. Deletions cut 3 bases from V and 3 bases from J, with 9 bases between. This CDR3 has 13 residues. CDR3 nucleotide sequence: TGTGCCAGCAGTTTTTCGGCCGGCTACGAGCAGTACTTC. It specifies CASSFSAGYEQYF.

On this clonotype: A much larger clone is a single base away; this may be a read error. The conserved phenylalanine or tryptophan normally closing the CDR3 is absent here, so this likely arose from a read error. The CDR3 bases are TGTGCCAGCAGCTTAGAAGGCCATGGCTACACCTAC. Residues: CASSLEGHGYTY. The chain has TRBV11-2 and TRBJ1-2; D not resolved. The CDR3 contains 12 residues. Trimming left V 0 bases short and J 6 bases short, with 5 bases between. CDR1 SGHAT and CDR2 FQNNGV come from the germline V gene.

V is TRBV30 and J is TRBJ1-2; unclear D gene. From germline, CDR1 is GTSNPN and CDR2 SVGIG (reference sequence). V was shortened by 0 bases and J by 10 bases, with 15 bases between the two germline ends. The CDR3 spans 13 residues. The CDR3 DNA reads as TGTGCCTGGAGTGTCGGAGGTTTTATTCCCTACACCTTC. Its protein product is CAWSVGGFIPYTF.

The J gene is TRBJ2-7, the V gene TRBV6-1; D gene uncertain. The CDR3 is 16 amino acids. The V gene lost 7 bases and the J gene lost 0 bases, with 19 bases spanning the gap. Germline CDR1 is MNHNS and CDR2 is SASEGT. CDR3 nucleotide sequence: TGTGCCAGCACTAGACGGGTGGGCCTGAGCTCCTACGAGCAGTACTTC. This gives the protein CASTRRVGLSSYEQYF.

This clonotype was found many times. The CDR3 DNA reads TGTGCCAGCAGTTTTGCTGATCCTAACTATGGCTACACCTTC. Amino acids: CASSFADPNYGYTF. The gene calls are TRBV12-3 or TRBV12-4 and TRBJ1-2; D not resolved. Trimming pared 3 bases from V and 0 bases from J, leaving 8 bases between. The CDR3 runs to 14 residues.

This clonotype showed up many times. The chain has TRBV20-1 and TRBJ2-2; 7 positions match TRBD1. With 8 bases clipped from V and 0 bases from J, the junction kept 6 bases outside the gene matches. CDR3 length: 14 residues. From germline, CDR1 is DFQATT and CDR2 SNEGSKA (reference sequence). The CDR3 DNA follows: TGCAGTTCTAAAGACAGGGCGAACACCGGGGAGCTGTTTTTT. Amino acids: CSSKDRANTGELFF.

This clonotype was observed at least ten times. The chain is built from TRBV28 and TRBJ2-6; the D is unclear. Germline CDR1 reads MDHEN; CDR2 reads SYDVKM. The length of the CDR3 is 18 residues. V lost 4 bases to trimming and J lost 0 bases, with 16 bases between them. The CDR3 bases are TGTGCCAGCAGTTCCCACTGGACGCCTAACTCTGGGGCCAACGTCCTGACTTTC. Protein sequence: CASSSHWTPNSGANVLTF.

This clonotype was recorded at least ten times. Here the CDR3 DNA reads TGTGCCAGCAGCGTCGACAGGGGCGAAAGCTATGGCTACACCTTC. This sequence encodes CASSVDRGESYGYTF. V gene TRBV7-9 combines with J gene TRBJ1-2; 8 bases align to TRBD1. Germline loops: CDR1 SEHNR, CDR2 FQNEAQ (reference sequence). CDR3 length: 15 residues. V shed 5 bases, J shed 4 bases, and the junction held 9 bases outside the gene matches. Complete variable domain (other parts from reference TRBV7-9 and TRBJ1-2): DTGVSQNPRHKITKRGQNVTFRCDPISEHNRLYWYRQTLGQGPEFLTYFQNEAQLEKSRLLSDRFSAERPKGSFSTLEIQRTEQGDSAMYLCASSVDRGESYGYTFGSGTRLTVV.

This clonotype was counted at least ten times. The genes are TRBV20-1 and TRBJ1-2, with D uncertain. V lost 3 bases to trimming and J lost 5 bases, with 13 bases between them. CDR3 length: 13 residues. Germline loops: CDR1 DFQATT, CDR2 SNEGSKA (reference sequence). The CDR3 coding sequence is TGCAGTGCTAGGGCGCGACGGGCTTATGGCTACACCTTC. Translating it yields CSARARRAYGYTF.

Many counts were recorded for this clonotype. This chain links TRBV6-4 with TRBJ1-3; 7 nucleotides agree with TRBD1. V shed 9 bases and J 0 bases; nucleotides not matched to a gene: 14. This CDR3 is built from 17 residues. The germline CDR1 and CDR2 sequences are MRHNA and SNTAGT. In nucleotides, the CDR3 is TGTGCCAGTACTGCCGGGACAGCCATTATCTCTGGAAACACCATATATTTT. It yields the protein CASTAGTAIISGNTIYF.

The J gene is TRBJ2-7, the V gene TRBV6-1, with a weak D call TRBD1 (5 bases). The CDR3 extends over 14 amino acids. The V end lost 0 bases, the J end lost 5 bases, and 11 bases lay between the germline ends. The V gene's germline CDR1 is MNHNS and CDR2 SASEGT. CDR3 nucleotide sequence: TGTGCCAGCAGTGAAGCTACTTTAGGGGACGAGCAGTACTTC. Amino acid sequence: CASSEATLGDEQYF.